Below, 27 T cell receptor beta chains from the same sample are listed, as sequenced in a study of T cells after yellow fever vaccination. TCRdb recomputed calls from the 5' RACE reads with MiXCR, one row per CDR3 protein. Among roughly 310,000 distinct CDR3 sequences listed, around 3.6% were seen once. The source material was PBMCs, sampled on the day of the yellow fever booster vaccination. The receptor set was obtained from a man aged 18 to 29 who received the YFV17D yellow fever vaccine.

This clonotype was detected ten times or more. This sequence joins TRBV6-5 and TRBJ1-6; D is ambiguous. The germline V gene encodes CDR1 MNHEY and CDR2 SVGAGI. The ends were cut back, 5 bases at V and 0 bases at J, with 8 bases in the middle. This CDR3 has 15 residues. The DNA for the CDR3 is TGTGCCAGCAGTGATGAGAGCTCCTATAATTCACCCCTCCACTTT. Its translation: CASSDESSYNSPLHF.

The chain couples TRBV12-3 or TRBV12-4 to TRBJ1-4, with no clear D. Deletions cut 5 bases from V and 8 bases from J, with 15 bases between. The CDR3 loop spans 14 amino acids. CDR3 in DNA: TGTGCCAGCAGTCCCCGTAGAGGTTGGGAAAAACTGTTTTTT. The encoded protein is CASSPRRGWEKLFF.

This clonotype has more than one count but fewer than ten. The chain recombines TRBV11-2 with TRBJ1-3, with a possible D match to TRBD1 (5 bases). This CDR3 comprises 17 residues. Trimming removed 2 bases from V and 3 bases from J, with 17 bases in between. Germline loops: CDR1 SGHAT, CDR2 FQNNGV. The CDR3 nucleotides read TGTGCCAGCAGCTTAAATGGGGCACTTCTACTTGGAAACACCATATATTTT. Protein product: CASSLNGALLLGNTIYF.

This clonotype has just a few counts. V gene TRBV9 combines with J gene TRBJ2-3, with 9 bases matching TRBD2. Germline trimming cut 3 bases from V and 1 base from J; bases unmatched to any gene: 9. This CDR3 comprises 17 residues. The V gene's germline CDR1 is SGDLS and CDR2 YYNGEE. CDR3 in amino acids: CASSDSLRLAGTDTQYF. CDR3 sequence (DNA): TGTGCCAGCAGCGACAGCCTCCGACTAGCGGGCACAGATACGCAGTATTTT.

This chain links TRBV12-3 or TRBV12-4 with TRBJ2-2, with D possibly being TRBD1 (5 bases). This CDR3 has 15 residues. The V end was cut by 7 bases, the J end by 4 bases, with 16 bases between. CDR3 sequence (DNA): TGTGCCAGCAAGGATCAAGGGGTCGTCACCGGGGAGCTGTTTTTT. This codes for CASKDQGVVTGELFF.

This clonotype was detected only a few times. This sequence joins TRBV25-1 and TRBJ2-5; D is unclear. CDR1 is MGHDK and CDR2 is SYGVNS in the germline V gene. The CDR3 sequence is 15 residues long. Trimming cost V 3 bases and J 3 bases, with 14 bases left between them. The DNA for the CDR3 is TGTGCCAGCAGTGAGACGGACGGTATCGAAGAGACCCAGTACTTC. Protein sequence: CASSETDGIEETQYF.

This clonotype was seen at least ten times. The chain couples TRBV7-9 to TRBJ2-5, with D perhaps given as TRBD1 or TRBD2 (7 bases each). CDR1 and CDR2 (germline): SEHNR, FQNEAQ (reference sequence). The CDR3 runs 14 residues. The V gene lost 5 bases and the J gene lost 8 bases, with 18 bases spanning the gap. This chain's CDR3 is CASSQTGGQLTQYF. DNA for the CDR3: TGTGCCAGCAGCCAAACGGGGGGACAGCTCACCCAGTACTTC.

The J gene is TRBJ1-1, the V gene TRBV13; TRBD1 matches 7 bases. J lost 4 bases, V lost 11 bases, and 10 bases had no gene match. Looked up from germline, CDR1 is PRHDT and CDR2 is FYEKMQ (reference sequence). This CDR3 is 13 amino acids long. CDR3 nucleotides: TGTGCCGGGGGACAGATCAAAGGCACTGAAGCTTTCTTT. Amino acids: CAGGQIKGTEAFF.

This clonotype showed up just a few times. This chain's CDR3 is CASSHGGLAVYNEQFF. The CDR3 nucleotides read TGTGCCAGCAGTCACGGGGGACTAGCGGTTTACAATGAGCAGTTCTTC. The V gene is TRBV12-3 or TRBV12-4, the J gene TRBJ2-1; 11 bases line up with TRBD2. With 5 bases clipped from V and 4 bases from J, the junction kept 7 bases outside the gene matches. The CDR3 contains 16 residues.

This clonotype was counted many times. The chain employs TRBV4-2 and TRBJ1-5, with D perhaps matching TRBD1 (6 bases). Germline lookup yields CDR1 LGHNA and CDR2 YNFKEQ. V gave up 4 bases and J gave up 0 bases, with 10 bases separating them. This CDR3 is built from 15 residues. In nucleotides, the CDR3 is TGTGCCAGCAGCCTGGACAGTTCTAGCAATCAGCCCCAGCATTTT. Encoded protein: CASSLDSSSNQPQHF.

There are a few counts of this clonotype. V and J are TRBV6-1 and TRBJ2-4, with 9 nucleotides matching TRBD2. From germline, CDR1 is MNHNS and CDR2 SASEGT. The CDR3 sequence is 13 residues long. The ends lost 7 bases at V and 5 bases at J; junction bases unmatched: 3. The CDR3, as DNA: TGTGCCAGCAACCGACTAGCGGAAAACATTCAGTACTTC. Translated, it gives CASNRLAENIQYF.

This clonotype was seen at least ten times. The chain recombines TRBV10-3 with TRBJ2-3; TRBD2 agrees at 9 bases. The length of the CDR3 is 15 residues. Germline V CDR1 and CDR2: ENHRY, SYGVKD. V dropped 3 bases and J dropped 8; count of bases not matched to a gene: 9. The CDR3 reads CAISESLLAGITQYF. In DNA form, the CDR3 reads TGTGCCATCAGTGAAAGCCTTCTAGCGGGAATTACGCAGTATTTT.

This clonotype was recorded at least ten times. CDR3 in DNA: TGTGCCAGTACAGACACGGCCTCTGGGGCCAACGTCCTGACTTTC. It encodes CASTDTASGANVLTF. The rearrangement uses TRBV19 and TRBJ2-6, with D unclear. Germline assignment: CDR1 LNHDA and CDR2 SQIVND (reference sequence). Trimming removed 7 bases at V and 0 bases at J, with 10 bases between. The CDR3 runs to 15 residues. Filled out from reference TRBV19 and TRBJ2-6, the complete variable domain reads DGGITQSPKYLFRKEGQNVTLSCEQNLNHDAMYWYRQDPGQGLRLIYYSQIVNDFQKGDIAEGYSVSREKKESFPLTVTSAQKNPTAFYLCASTDTASGANVLTFGAGSRLTVL.

This clonotype occurred many times. V gene TRBV7-2 combines with J gene TRBJ2-1; 9 nucleotides align to TRBD2. Trimming took 5 bases from V and 0 from J; bases not matched to a gene: 5. Looked up from germline, CDR1 is SGHTA and CDR2 is FQGNSA. The CDR3 runs 16 residues. The CDR3: CASSPIAGASYNEQFF. CDR3 DNA sequence: TGTGCCAGCAGCCCAATAGCGGGGGCCTCCTACAATGAGCAGTTCTTC.

The sample holds many counts of this clonotype. The chain recombines TRBV30 with TRBJ1-5; D unresolved. The CDR3 runs to 13 residues. Germline CDR1 is GTSNPN and CDR2 is SVGIG (reference sequence). Trimming removed 1 base at V and 4 bases at J, with 8 bases between. CDR3 sequence reads: CAWSAHDNQPQHF. Here the CDR3 DNA reads TGTGCCTGGAGTGCCCACGATAATCAGCCCCAGCATTTT.

Ten or more counts support this clonotype. The chain links TRBV7-9 to TRBJ1-2; no definite D call. V was trimmed by 2 bases and J by 0 bases, leaving 10 bases between them. Germline V gives CDR1 SEHNR, CDR2 FQNEAQ (reference sequence). The CDR3 length is 15 residues. Written as DNA, the CDR3 is TGTGCCAGCAGCTTAATTTCCGGGACTAACTATGGCTACACCTTC. Its protein is CASSLISGTNYGYTF.

The CDR3 DNA reads TGTGCCAGCAGTTTGCTAGGGGCTCACTATGGCTACACCTTC. This sequence encodes CASSLLGAHYGYTF. The J gene is TRBJ1-2, the V gene TRBV12-3 or TRBV12-4; D possibly corresponds to TRBD1 (5 bases). The V gene lost 3 bases and the J gene lost 3 bases, with 11 bases spanning the gap. The CDR3 consists of 14 residues.

The chain has TRBV12-3 or TRBV12-4 and TRBJ2-4, with no clear D. V was shortened by 5 bases and J by 7 bases, with 9 bases between the two germline ends. The CDR3 runs to 12 residues. This CDR3 reads CASSPWTNIQYF. For the CDR3, the DNA is TGTGCCAGCAGTCCCTGGACGAACATTCAGTACTTC.

This clonotype has ten or more counts. The gene calls are TRBV6-2 or TRBV6-3 and TRBJ2-7; D is undetermined. The CDR3 is 13 amino acids. Germline CDR1 MNHEY, CDR2 SVGEGT. Trimming shortened V by 0 bases and J by 5 bases, and 8 bases separated the two germline ends. CDR3 DNA sequence: TGTGCCAGCAGTTACTCGACCGGGCACGAGCAGTACTTC. Translation: CASSYSTGHEQYF.

This clonotype was counted ten times or more. The chain links TRBV24-1 to TRBJ1-2; D gene uncertain. CDR1 is KGHDR and CDR2 is SFDVKD in the germline V gene. Between the trimmed V and J ends, which lost 2 bases and 7 bases, there was a span of 10 bases. The CDR3 covers 13 residues. This chain's CDR3 is CATSDYPKGGYTF. CDR3 sequence (DNA): TGTGCCACCAGTGATTACCCCAAGGGTGGCTACACCTTC.

The gene calls are TRBV12-3 or TRBV12-4 and TRBJ2-7, with a weak D call TRBD2 (6 bases). V lost 4 bases and J lost 4, with 11 bases in between. The CDR3 runs to 13 residues. CDR3 DNA sequence: TGTGCCAGCAGTTCAAGTAGCGGATACGAGCAGTACGTC. Translation: CASSSSSGYEQYV.

V and J are TRBV7-8 and TRBJ2-2, with 7 bases identical to TRBD2. The CDR3 is 16 amino acids. The germline CDR1 and CDR2 sequences are SGHVS and FQNEAQ. V was clipped by 5 bases and J by 0 bases; unmatched bases: 6. The CDR3 nucleotides read TGTGCCAGCAGCCGACGGGGGGTGTCGAACACCGGGGAGCTGTTTTTT. Protein: CASSRRGVSNTGELFF. The whole variable domain, filled in from reference TRBV7-8 and TRBJ2-2, reads GAGVSQSPRYKVAKRGQDVALRCDPISGHVSLFWYQQALGQGPEFLTYFQNEAQLDKSGLPSDRFFAERPEGSVSTLKIQRTQQEDSAVYLCASSRRGVSNTGELFFGEGSRLTVL.

This clonotype was observed a handful of times. This chain uses TRBV24-1 with TRBJ1-2, with unresolved D. The length of the CDR3 is 14 residues. From germline, CDR1 is KGHDR and CDR2 SFDVKD. Trimming stripped 4 bases from V and 5 bases from J, with 13 bases between. Here the CDR3 reads CATSDRMTVYGYTF. The CDR3, as DNA: TGTGCCACCAGTGACCGCATGACGGTATATGGCTACACCTTC.

A few counts support this clonotype. This chain links TRBV7-2 with TRBJ2-5, with TRBD2 matching over 10 bases. This CDR3 has 15 residues. The germline gives CDR1 SGHTA, CDR2 FQGNSA. Losses at the gene ends were 4 bases for V and 5 bases for J; bases not matched to a gene: 7. CDR3 sequence: CASSYDLAGAETQYF. CDR3 coding DNA: TGTGCCAGCAGCTACGATCTAGCGGGGGCGGAGACCCAGTACTTC.

The V call is TRBV25-1, the J call TRBJ2-1, with TRBD2 identical over 8 bases. This CDR3 has 14 residues. Germline-derived CDR1 and CDR2 are MGHDK and SYGVNS. J gave up 7 bases and V 5 bases, and 7 bases lay outside the gene matches. The CDR3 sequence is CASSRGGRSNEQFF. As DNA, the CDR3 is TGTGCCAGCAGTCGGGGGGGTCGGTCGAATGAGCAGTTCTTC.

This clonotype was picked up a small number of times. J is TRBJ2-7 and V is TRBV12-3 or TRBV12-4, with TRBD1 as a possible D gene (6 bases). The CDR3 covers 14 residues. Trimming removed 3 bases from V and 5 bases from J, with 14 bases in between. In DNA form, the CDR3 reads TGTGCCAGCAGTTTCGGACAGACGAACAACGAGCAGTACTTC. Translated, it gives CASSFGQTNNEQYF.

This chain uses TRBV5-1 with TRBJ2-3; 7 bases line up with TRBD1. The CDR3 has 15 amino acids. Germline CDR1 SGHRS, CDR2 YFSETQ. Trimming removed 3 bases from V and 2 bases from J; junction bases left unmatched: 6. CDR3 sequence reads: CASSSSGQPTDTQYF. For the CDR3, the DNA is TGCGCCAGCAGCTCCTCGGGACAGCCCACAGATACGCAGTATTTT. Drawing the rest from reference TRBV5-1 and TRBJ2-3, the complete variable domain is KAGVTQTPRYLIKTRGQQVTLSCSPISGHRSVSWYQQTPGQGLQFLFEYFSETQRNKGNFPGRFSGRQFSNSRSEMNVSTLELGDSALYLCASSSSGQPTDTQYFGPGTRLTVL.